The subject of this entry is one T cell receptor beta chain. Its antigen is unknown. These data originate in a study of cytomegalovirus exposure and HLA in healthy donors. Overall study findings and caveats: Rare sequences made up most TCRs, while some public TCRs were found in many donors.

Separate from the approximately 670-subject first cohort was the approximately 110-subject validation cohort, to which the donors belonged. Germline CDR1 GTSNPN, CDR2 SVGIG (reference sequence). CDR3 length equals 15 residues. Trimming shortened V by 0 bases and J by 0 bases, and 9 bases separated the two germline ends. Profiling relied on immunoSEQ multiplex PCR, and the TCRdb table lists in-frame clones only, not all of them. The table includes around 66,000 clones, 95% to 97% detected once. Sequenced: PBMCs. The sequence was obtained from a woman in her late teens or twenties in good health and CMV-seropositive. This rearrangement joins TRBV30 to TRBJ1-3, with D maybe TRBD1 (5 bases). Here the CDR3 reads CAWSVLDSSGNTIYF. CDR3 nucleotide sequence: TGTGCCTGGAGTGTACTTGACAGCTCTGGAAACACCATATATTTT.